This TCR beta chain was recovered during a study of cytomegalovirus exposure and HLA in healthy donors. In the study overall: The same platform as the roughly 670 first-cohort repertoires was used for the roughly 130 validation repertoires, a later analysis reported.

This clone was detected only a few times. Its cognate antigen is unknown. Sequencing was performed with immunoSEQ multiplex PCR; in TCRdb, only in-frame clones are kept and a portion is missing. The sample has approximately 200,000 clones, 80% to 95% seen once; the top ten hold 1.1%. Study-level findings and limits: In vitro testing confirmed a few CMV-associated chains as specific for CMV antigens. Most TCR sequences proved rare, with some public TCRs found in many donors.

The CDR3 totals 14 residues. Germline values: CDR1 SGHTA, CDR2 FQGTGA. V lost 2 bases, J lost 6 bases, and 3 bases stayed unmatched. This TCR was sampled from a woman in her late teens or twenties in good health and CMV-seronegative. The sample taken for sequencing was PBMCs. This chain connects TRBV7-3 to TRBJ2-3; TRBD2 matches 9 bases. The CDR3 spells CASSLGLAGDTQYF. CDR3 sequence (DNA): TGTGCCAGCAGCTTAGGCCTAGCGGGGGATACGCAGTATTTT. Full variable domain (missing parts from reference TRBV7-3 and TRBJ2-3): GAGVSQTPSNKVTEKGKYVELRCDPISGHTALYWYRQSLGQGPEFLIYFQGTGAADDSGLPNDRFFAVRPEGSVSTLKIQRTERGDSAVYLCASSLGLAGDTQYFGPGTRLTVL.